This T cell receptor (beta chain) was captured in a study of cytomegalovirus exposure and HLA in healthy donors (dated by TCRdb to about 2017). Background for the entire study: An earlier analysis of some 620 of the donors reported about 260 Gb of sequence data and 95 million to 130 million unique TCR beta sequences obtained from about 200 million T cells. Every repertoire in the discovery cohort had been generated on one and the same sequencing platform. Of the roughly 400 genotyped donors, 75% to 85% were placed in the genetic ancestry cluster associated with self-reported Caucasian donors. Rather than using new phenotypic data, the later analysis identified candidate immune exposures from TCR beta sequences and from how often those sequences occurred across donors. Class I and class II HLA loci were covered by the typing at four-digit resolution. An early release covering approximately 600 HLA-typed donors comprised about 320 gigabases of sequencing data and approximately 85 million unique TCR sequences. The number of donors typed differed by locus, with about 620-630 for A, B, C, DRB1 and DQB1, roughly 520 for DQA1, 600 to 610 for DPA1, and 450 to 480 for DPB1. Several DR-DQ haplotypes were handled as single units for association and clustering because linkage in the cohort was strong. Along with the approximately 700-subject first cohort, a separate validation cohort of around 110 different subjects was used. Among 350 to 400 genotyped donors of the cohort, an average of 235,054 unique TCR beta nucleotide sequences were sequenced per donor, roughly 20% of them non-productive. The study aimed to test whether cataloging public T cell receptors could reveal signatures of past pathogen exposure. A later genetic analysis used genome-wide SNP genotypes for about three fifths of the roughly 700 donors, treating that subset as a discovery cohort. To predict cytomegalovirus infection status, the study combined high-throughput TCR immunosequencing, statistical association of individual TCRs with disease status, and machine learning. Using immunosequencing, the study profiled T cell repertoires from 500 to 800 subjects and related those repertoires to cytomegalovirus serostatus. Alongside the repertoire data, information on donor age, sex, ethnicity and CMV serostatus was compiled. A later analysis re-examined previously published TCR beta repertoires from several hundred donors and added high-resolution HLA genotyping to investigate patterns of TCR occurrence. To decide whether each TCR beta V gene segment behaved as functional or pseudogenic, an earlier analysis of some 600 of the donors relied on high-throughput TCR beta sequencing.

Details on this clone: What antigen it recognizes has not been identified. No qualities accompany the bases; no much larger clone lies one base away.

Beyond this particular receptor, the publication reports: Strong co-occurrence of HLA alleles, especially DR and DQ, made assigning TCR associations to individual alleles difficult. A total of fewer than 200 TCR beta chains were listed by the study as associated with cytomegalovirus. Immune exposure information for the cohort was limited to CMV serostatus. Broadly in line with IMGT annotations, most TCR beta V segments showed up in productive rearrangements about 87% or about 30% of the time in an earlier analysis of 587 of the donors. In vitro tests confirmed that a few of the cytomegalovirus-associated TCR beta chains recognize cytomegalovirus antigens. A cluster of highly shared sequence variants was judged likely to represent a technical artifact of the sequencing pipeline. Most TCR sequences were observed very rarely across donors, whereas some public TCRs were present in many individuals. Some IMGT-functional V segments, including TRBV6-2 and TRBV6-3, could not be distinguished by the 87-base-pair reads and were therefore excluded. The classifier was reported to diagnose cytomegalovirus status with high specificity and sensitivity in both the original and validation cohorts. According to a later analysis, most CMV-associated TCR beta chains appeared to be HLA-restricted, and the HLA associations seemed to be driven largely by CMV exposure. In a later analysis, HLA-associated TCR beta chains were found to be more clonally expanded and to have lower generation probabilities than equally common non-associated chains. Correlated functional status among segregating V segments might reflect linkage disequilibrium, but an unknown experimental factor could not be ruled out. A further reported finding was that TCR beta sequences accurately predicted the HLA-A and HLA-B alleles for most subjects in the first cohort. In this cohort, only TCR beta chains were sequenced, and detectable features were limited by the absence of alpha or paired-chain data. A later analysis found that TCR association rates varied across HLA loci, with DRB1 alleles showing the most associated TCRs and HLA-C alleles the fewest. At a false discovery rate of 0.05, a later analysis linked 16,000 or so TCR beta sequences to specific HLA alleles. It was suggested by the authors that the approach could potentially be generalized to other disease states and immunological phenotypes. According to a later genetic analysis, donors in an Asian-associated ancestry cluster had fewer N-insertions in productive TCRs than the roughly 670-donor mean. Sequencing depth was assumed to be roughly uniform across donors in the presence/absence analyses, though that assumption may not hold. Because HLA typing was unavailable for some donors at each locus, only the typed subset was used in association tests. A later genetic analysis associated a missense DCLRE1C variant with V-gene and J-gene trimming of TCR beta chains, and an independent cohort replicated the association. Over 15 rarely observed V segments, including chromosome 9 orphons, were excluded from the earlier analysis of a few hundred of the donors because counts were too low. According to a later analysis, parvovirus B19, influenza, CMV and Epstein-Barr virus appeared linked to several top co-occurrence clusters.

CDR1 and CDR2 are read off the germline V gene (reference sequence) as MNHEY and SMNVEV. The CDR3 covers 14 residues, taking in both the cysteine and the phenylalanine. Left in the record is the CDR3 DNA by itself, 42 bases read in frame from the first base. The germline ends are 12 bases apart after V is trimmed by 5 bases and J by 4 bases. The library came from the immunoSEQ multiplex PCR assay. A mixture of 60 forward primers for TCR Vbeta segments and 13 reverse primers for TCR Jbeta segments was used in the multiplex PCR. A multiplex PCR assay on genomic DNA amplified the CDR3 region of rearranged TCR beta genes. The amplified TCR beta libraries were sequenced on the Illumina HiSeq System as 87-base-pair reads. The original pipeline was this. A later analysis tallied about 77 million unique TCR beta chains across the 700 or so repertoires, and approximately 12 million of those chains were shared by two or more donors. To remove PCR and sequencing errors, raw reads were error-corrected and collapsed into unique sequences using a nearest-neighbor algorithm that merged closely related sequences. Alignment of CDR3 sequences to IMGT reference sequences was used to assign V, D and J gene segments. For a sequence to be retained, at least a six-nucleotide match to both a V gene segment and a J gene segment was required. Rearrangements were called productive when the CDR3 lacked stop codons and stayed in frame with V and J; all others were non-productive. Following IMGT convention, CDR3 was defined as the stretch from the second conserved V-encoded cysteine to the conserved J-encoded phenylalanine. The earlier analysis of about 530 of the donors excluded any sequence lacking an unambiguous match to a single V gene segment. In an earlier analysis of a few hundred of the donors, V segments were called functional above 56.7% productive rearrangements and were called segregating when the between-donor standard deviation exceeded 5%. A statistical classification framework was developed to diagnose cytomegalovirus status using the catalog of TCR beta chain sequences. V and J gene assignment, in a later analysis, came from comparing TCR nucleotide sequences with IMGT/GENE-DB human TR gene sequences. A later analysis assigned CDR3 sequences and most-parsimonious VDJ recombination scenarios with the TCRdist pipeline. In a later analysis, every TCR beta chain was defined by the combination of its CDR3 amino acid sequence and its V-gene family, and reads without a unique V-gene family were dropped. In a later analysis, fewer than 600 highly shared, low-generation-probability nucleotide sequences were removed to address suspected cross-contamination and a sequencing artifact. A later analysis calculated a clonal expansion index for each public chain from normalized within-repertoire ranks of inferred template counts. In a later analysis, generation probabilities were computed with a VDJ recombination model fitted to out-of-frame rearrangements, and the resulting probabilities were checked against IGoR. In a later analysis, TCR-TCR, TCR-HLA and TCR-CMV co-occurrence was scored with hypergeometric tests, and a repertoire-size bias correction was applied to TCR pairs. To estimate false discovery rates, a later analysis permuted the HLA or CMV assignments 20 times. In a later analysis, co-occurring TCRs were grouped using DBSCAN, and TCRdist sequence similarity was added for clustering within HLA-allele-positive subsets. Repertoires with fewer than 30,000 or more than 120,000 public chains were left out of co-occurrence clustering, as were four to six repertoires with anomalous nucleotide sharing. The table comes from immuneACCESS by way of TCRdb, which keeps in-frame sequences with V and J called. Part of the clones is missing from these tables; in studies checked, under half for an unresolved V gene and the rest for unknown reasons. Clonal size and the V and J genes are those of that table, whereas D and trimming came from the DNA. This sample gives a few hundred thousand clones in total; around 85% of them show up just once. Together, the top ten hold approximately 0.22% of the sample.

The cohort consisted of some 730 healthy bone marrow donors. Cohort members were all nominally healthy when sampled, although unrecorded immune exposures were likely present. The donor was CMV seronegative and belonged to the group of around 350 seronegative cohort members. Each donor provided a peripheral blood sample, and peripheral blood mononuclear cells were used for TCR beta sequencing. The Qiagen DNeasy Blood Extraction Kit was used to extract genomic DNA from the blood cell samples. This clonotype was sampled from a girl aged 2 to 10 in good health and CMV-seronegative. Sequences were obtained from PBMCs. This receptor chain uses TRBV27 and TRBJ1-5; the D gene is perhaps TRBD1, from 6 matching bases. The CDR3 corresponds to CASSDRDKNQPQHF. At the DNA level, the sequence is TGTGCCAGCAGTGACCGGGACAAGAATCAGCCCCAGCATTTT.